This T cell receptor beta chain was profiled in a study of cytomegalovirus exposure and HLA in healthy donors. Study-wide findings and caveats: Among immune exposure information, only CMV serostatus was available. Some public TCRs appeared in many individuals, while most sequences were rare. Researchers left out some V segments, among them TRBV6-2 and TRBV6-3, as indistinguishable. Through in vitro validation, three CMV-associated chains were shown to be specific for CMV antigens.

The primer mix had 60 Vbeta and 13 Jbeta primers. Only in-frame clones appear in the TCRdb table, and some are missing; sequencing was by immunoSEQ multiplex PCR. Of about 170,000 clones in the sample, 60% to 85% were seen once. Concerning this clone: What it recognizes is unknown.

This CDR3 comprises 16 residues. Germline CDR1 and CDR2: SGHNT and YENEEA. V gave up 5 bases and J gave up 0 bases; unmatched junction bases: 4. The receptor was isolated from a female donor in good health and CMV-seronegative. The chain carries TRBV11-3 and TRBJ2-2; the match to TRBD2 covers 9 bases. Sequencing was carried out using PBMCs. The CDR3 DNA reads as TGTGCCAGCAGCCGTTCTAGCGGGGCGAACACCGGGGAGCTGTTTTTT. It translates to CASSRSSGANTGELFF.